Listed here are 28 T cell receptor beta chains from one sample, sequenced in a study of a mutant IDH1 vaccine in newly diagnosed glioma. Indicated time point: week 35, safety follow-up. Each dose delivered 300 ug of mutant IDH1 20-mer peptide subcutaneously with imiquimod. The antigens of these receptors remain unknown. Using immunoSEQ multiplex PCR, the repertoire was profiled, and TCRdb retains in-frame clones only, with some absent. Of 50,000 to 75,000 clones listed, about 74% were seen once; the top ten hold about 4.9%. The sample in question was PBMCs, obtained from a glioma patient whose treatment included an IDH1 peptide vaccine. All receptors derive from a man aged 50-59 years with glioma.

This chain uses TRBV25-1 with TRBJ1-4, with D possibly TRBD1 on 5 matching bases. The length of the CDR3 is 17 residues. Germline values: CDR1 MGHDK, CDR2 SYGVNS. With 0 bases removed from V and 2 bases from J, the gap between germline ends came to 13 bases. Here the CDR3 reads CASSEYRGGFTNEKLFF. CDR3 sequence (DNA): TGTGCCAGCAGTGAATATCGCGGGGGGTTTACTAATGAAAAACTGTTTTTT.

The chain recombines TRBV14 with TRBJ1-1; 9 bases align to TRBD1. The V segment lost 3 bases and the J segment 3 bases; nucleotides outside the gene matches: 5. Germline V gene sequence: CDR1 SGHDN, CDR2 FVKESK. The CDR3 loop spans 15 amino acids. Here the CDR3 reads CASSQGTGWDTEAFF. The DNA for the CDR3 is TGTGCCAGCAGCCAGGGGACAGGGTGGGACACTGAAGCTTTCTTT.

The chain combines TRBV21-1 with TRBJ2-7. TRBV21-1 is a listed pseudogene. The CDR3 runs 15 residues. CDR3 protein: CASSKVGGTVYEQYF. CDR3 in DNA: TGTGCCAGCAGCAAAGTGGGAGGGACAGTCTACGAGCAGTACTTC.

V is TRBV19 and J is TRBJ1-5; 8 nucleotides line up with TRBD1. The CDR3 length is 14 residues. Germline V lookup: CDR1 LNHDA, CDR2 SQIVND (reference sequence). The ends lost 7 bases at V and 7 bases at J; junction bases unmatched: 9. CDR3 protein: CASTARGLAQPQHF. As DNA, the CDR3 is TGTGCCAGTACGGCCAGGGGGCTGGCACAGCCCCAGCATTTT.

The chain is built from TRBV5-4 and TRBJ2-3; maybe TRBD1 (5 bases). The length of the CDR3 is 15 residues. Trimming took 1 base from V and 3 from J, leaving 12 bases between them. Germline CDR1 and CDR2: SGHNT and YYREEE (reference sequence). CDR3 DNA sequence: TGTGCCAGCAGCTTGCAGGGTCTAGGGACAGATACGCAGTATTTT. Amino acid sequence: CASSLQGLGTDTQYF.

In this sample, this clone turned up once. The chain couples TRBV29-1 to TRBJ1-1, with D possibly being TRBD1 (5 bases). V shed 6 bases and J shed 1 base, with 12 bases lying between them. The CDR3 is 13 amino acids. In germline, CDR1 is SQVTM, CDR2 ANQGSEA. This CDR3 reads CSVAGRRNTEAFF. CDR3 nucleotide sequence: TGCAGCGTCGCGGGACGGCGGAACACTGAAGCTTTCTTT.

V usage is TRBV27 and J usage is TRBJ1-1; the D gene is possibly TRBD1 (6 bases). There are 13 residues in the CDR3. Germline CDR1 reads MNHEY; CDR2 reads SMNVEV (reference sequence). Trimming removed 6 bases at V and 1 base at J, with 9 bases between. As DNA, the CDR3 is TGTGCCAGCAGAGAGACAGGGAACACTGAAGCTTTCTTT. Residues: CASRETGNTEAFF.

The chain is built from TRBV5-1 and TRBJ2-1; possible D gene TRBD2, 5 bases. V dropped 1 base and J dropped 7 bases, with 15 bases sitting between them. The CDR3 extends over 15 amino acids. Germline lookup yields CDR1 SGHRS and CDR2 YFSETQ. For the CDR3, the DNA is TGCGCCAGCAGCTTGTCTGGAGCGAGCGGAAATGAGCAGTTCTTC. Translation gives CASSLSGASGNEQFF. The full variable domain, its missing parts supplied by reference TRBV5-1 and TRBJ2-1, is KAGVTQTPRYLIKTRGQQVTLSCSPISGHRSVSWYQQTPGQGLQFLFEYFSETQRNKGNFPGRFSGRQFSNSRSEMNVSTLELGDSALYLCASSLSGASGNEQFFGPGTRLTVL.

V is TRBV11-2 and J is TRBJ2-7; D is perhaps TRBD2 (5 bases). The CDR3 is made up of 15 amino acids. V lost 5 bases to trimming and J lost 2 bases, with 16 bases between them. Germline V gene data show CDR1 as SGHAT and CDR2 as FQNNGV. CDR3 bases: TGTGCCAGCAGCGCGGGTAGCGAACGCGCCTACGAGCAGTACTTC. This translates into CASSAGSERAYEQYF.

The chain links TRBV27 to TRBJ2-1; possible D gene TRBD2, 5 bases. Trimming stripped 3 bases from V and 3 bases from J, with 12 bases between. The CDR3 covers 15 residues. Germline CDR1 and CDR2: MNHEY and SMNVEV (reference sequence). The CDR3 region is CASSFLTRGYNEQFF. CDR3 sequence (DNA): TGTGCCAGCAGTTTTCTCACCCGGGGCTACAATGAGCAGTTCTTC.

A few counts support this clone. V is TRBV18 and J is TRBJ2-2, with 8 positions matching TRBD2. The CDR3 consists of 15 residues. V shed 0 bases, J shed 7 bases, and the junction held 4 bases outside the gene matches. Germline lookup yields CDR1 KGHSH and CDR2 LQKENI. The CDR3: CASSPPSGGIGELFF. For the CDR3, the DNA is TGTGCCAGCTCACCACCGTCGGGGGGGATCGGGGAGCTGTTTTTT.

This chain uses TRBV7-3 with TRBJ1-1, with D unclear. The CDR3 runs 14 residues. CDR1 SGHTA and CDR2 FQGTGA come from the germline V gene. The V end lost 2 bases, the J end lost 3 bases, and 10 bases lay between the germline ends. This CDR3 reads CASSLGHGDTEAFF. DNA of the CDR3: TGTGCCAGCAGCTTAGGGCACGGGGACACTGAAGCTTTCTTT.

This clone occurred a few times. The chain has TRBV6-6 and TRBJ2-7, with D perhaps TRBD2 (7 bases). Germline CDR1 MNHNY, CDR2 SVGAGI (reference sequence). This CDR3 comprises 14 residues. V lost 6 bases and J 4 bases, leaving 16 bases between the germline ends. CDR3 coding DNA: TGTGCCAGCAGCCGGGATCGGGGGGCATACGAGCAGTACTTC. As protein: CASSRDRGAYEQYF.

The rearrangement joins TRBV6-5 to TRBJ2-7; D uncertain. V shed 4 bases and J shed 2 bases, with 9 bases lying between them. This CDR3 comprises 13 residues. Germline values: CDR1 MNHEY, CDR2 SVGAGI. Here the CDR3 reads CASSFPGTYEQYF. CDR3 nucleotide sequence: TGTGCCAGCAGTTTCCCCGGAACCTACGAGCAGTACTTC.

The V call is TRBV9, the J call TRBJ2-3; 7 bases agree with TRBD2. V lost 6 bases and J lost 0; bases outside the gene matches: 13. This CDR3 region has 17 residues. From germline, CDR1 is SGDLS and CDR2 YYNGEE. CDR3 sequence (DNA): TGTGCCAGCACCATAGGATTCACTAGCGAGAGCACAGATACGCAGTATTTT. It yields the protein CASTIGFTSESTDTQYF.

The chain links TRBV6-6 to TRBJ2-5; D is undetermined. Deletions cut 0 bases from V and 1 base from J, with 12 bases between. The CDR3 contains 16 residues. Germline V gene data show CDR1 as MNHNY and CDR2 as SVGAGI (reference sequence). CDR3 sequence (DNA): TGTGCCAGCAGTTACTCTCAGCGATTGAGCCAAGAGACCCAGTACTTC. The encoded protein is CASSYSQRLSQETQYF.

This clone was seen more than once but under ten times. This rearrangement joins TRBV14 to TRBJ1-6, with D hard to call. CDR1 and CDR2 (germline): SGHDN, FVKESK. The CDR3 extends over 13 amino acids. V was cut by 2 bases and J by 4 bases, with 3 bases left in between. For the CDR3, the DNA is TGTGCCAGCAGCCAATTGTATAATTCACCCCTCCACTTT. It translates to CASSQLYNSPLHF.

This rearrangement joins TRBV6-1 to TRBJ1-1; 7 nucleotides agree with TRBD1. The junction had 8 bases not matched to a gene; V was cut back by 4 bases and J by 6 bases. The length of the CDR3 is 14 residues. CDR1 and CDR2 (germline): MNHNS, SASEGT. The CDR3 coding sequence is TGTGCCAGCAGTGTTGGAGGGGGCATTGCTGAAGCTTTCTTT. It encodes CASSVGGGIAEAFF.

The chain joins TRBV9 to TRBJ2-3, with 7 bases fitting TRBD1. CDR1 and CDR2 (germline): SGDLS, YYNGEE. The CDR3 sequence is 14 residues long. J lost 4 bases, V lost 3 bases, and 5 bases had no gene match. The CDR3 here is CASSEGQVADTQYF. The CDR3 DNA reads as TGTGCCAGCAGCGAAGGACAGGTCGCAGATACGCAGTATTTT.

The chain combines TRBV9 with TRBJ2-5; D might be TRBD2 (6 bases). This CDR3 spans 15 amino acids. V lost 0 bases and J 0 bases, leaving 9 bases between the germline ends. Germline CDR1 and CDR2: SGDLS and YYNGEE. The CDR3 here is CASSVVSGYQETQYF. The CDR3 region has the DNA TGTGCCAGCAGCGTAGTCAGCGGGTACCAAGAGACCCAGTACTTC.

This clone was picked up a small number of times. The gene calls are TRBV6-5 and TRBJ2-2, with a tentative D call TRBD2 (5 bases). The CDR3 is 16 amino acids. Germline CDR1 is MNHEY and CDR2 is SVGAGI. Trimming removed 0 bases from V and 1 base from J, with 9 bases in between. This chain's CDR3 is CASSYSLGGNTGELFF. The DNA for the CDR3 is TGTGCCAGCAGTTACTCCCTTGGAGGGAACACCGGGGAGCTGTTTTTT.

The chain employs TRBV5-1 and TRBJ2-3, with D possibly TRBD1 on 6 matching bases. The V end was cut by 4 bases, the J end by 2 bases, with 11 bases between. This CDR3 has 14 residues. Germline V gene data show CDR1 as SGHRS and CDR2 as YFSETQ. The CDR3 DNA follows: TGCGCCAGCAGCCGGACAGATCCCACAGATACGCAGTATTTT. Amino acid sequence: CASSRTDPTDTQYF.

The rearrangement joins TRBV5-6 to TRBJ2-4; D unclear. V lost 1 base, J lost 7 bases, and 3 bases lay in between. The CDR3 has 11 amino acids. Germline V CDR1 and CDR2: SGHDT, YYEEEE. The CDR3 DNA sequence: TGTGCCAGCAGCTTGCAGAACATTCAGTACTTC. Translating it yields CASSLQNIQYF.

The chain is built from TRBV10-3 and TRBJ2-1; 9 bases fit TRBD2. The CDR3 runs to 16 residues. Trimming cost V 8 bases and J 6 bases; bases outside gene matches: 14. CDR1 is ENHRY, CDR2 SYGVKD, per germline. The CDR3 sequence: CAIRPTGTSNANEQFF. In DNA form, the CDR3 reads TGTGCCATCCGCCCTACCGGGACTAGCAATGCCAATGAGCAGTTCTTC.

The chain is built from TRBV15 and TRBJ1-2; the D is unclear. Between the trimmed V and J ends, which lost 0 bases and 0 bases, there was a span of 8 bases. Germline lookup yields CDR1 LNHNV and CDR2 YYDKDF (reference sequence). The CDR3 sequence is 15 residues long. The CDR3 region is CATSREAAANYGYTF. In DNA, the CDR3 is TGTGCCACCAGCAGAGAGGCAGCAGCTAACTATGGCTACACCTTC.

The chain couples TRBV28 to TRBJ1-1, with 7 bases aligning to TRBD1. Germline assignment: CDR1 MDHEN and CDR2 SYDVKM. J lost 4 bases, V lost 6 bases, and 5 bases had no gene match. The CDR3 consists of 13 residues. In nucleotides, the CDR3 is TGTGCCAGCAGGACAGGGCAGGGCACTGAAGCTTTCTTT. Translated: CASRTGQGTEAFF.

The rearrangement joins TRBV18 to TRBJ2-2; 10 nucleotides align to TRBD1. CDR3 length: 13 residues. With 4 bases clipped from V and 10 bases from J, the junction kept 3 bases outside the gene matches. The V gene's germline CDR1 is KGHSH and CDR2 LQKENI. The CDR3 coding sequence is TGTGCCAGCTCACGAGGGACAGGGGAGGAGCTGTTTTTT. Translated, it gives CASSRGTGEELFF.

The chain combines TRBV19 with TRBJ2-7, with TRBD1 matching over 12 bases. This CDR3 has 16 residues. Germline V lookup: CDR1 LNHDA, CDR2 SQIVND (reference sequence). The junction had 5 bases not matched to a gene; V was cut back by 3 bases and J by 2 bases. Here the CDR3 reads CASSMGQGASTYEQYF. The CDR3 coding sequence is TGTGCCAGTAGTATGGGACAGGGGGCCTCGACCTACGAGCAGTACTTC.